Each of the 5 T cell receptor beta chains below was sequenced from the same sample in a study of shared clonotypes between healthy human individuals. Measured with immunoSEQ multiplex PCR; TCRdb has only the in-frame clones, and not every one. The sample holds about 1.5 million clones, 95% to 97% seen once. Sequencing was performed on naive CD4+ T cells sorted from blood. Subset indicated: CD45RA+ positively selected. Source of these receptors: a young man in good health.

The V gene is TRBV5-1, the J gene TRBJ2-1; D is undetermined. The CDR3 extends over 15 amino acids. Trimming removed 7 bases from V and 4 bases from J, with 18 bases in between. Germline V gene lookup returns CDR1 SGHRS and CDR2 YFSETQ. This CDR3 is CASAAAENRYNEQFF. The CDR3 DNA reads TGCGCCAGCGCGGCGGCGGAGAACCGTTACAATGAGCAGTTCTTC.

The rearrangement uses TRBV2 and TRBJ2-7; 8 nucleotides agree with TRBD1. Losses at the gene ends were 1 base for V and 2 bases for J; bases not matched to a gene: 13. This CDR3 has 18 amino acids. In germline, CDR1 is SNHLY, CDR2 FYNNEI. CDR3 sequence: CASSEETAGGYLPYEQYF. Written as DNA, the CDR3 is TGTGCCAGCAGTGAAGAAACGGCAGGGGGCTATCTCCCCTACGAGCAGTACTTC.

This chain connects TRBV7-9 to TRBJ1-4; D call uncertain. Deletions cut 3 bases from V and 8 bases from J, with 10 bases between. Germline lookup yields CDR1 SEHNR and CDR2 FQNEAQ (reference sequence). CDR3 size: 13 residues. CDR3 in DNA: TGTGCCAGCAGCTTCCCGGCAGTAGAAAAACTGTTTTTT. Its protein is CASSFPAVEKLFF.

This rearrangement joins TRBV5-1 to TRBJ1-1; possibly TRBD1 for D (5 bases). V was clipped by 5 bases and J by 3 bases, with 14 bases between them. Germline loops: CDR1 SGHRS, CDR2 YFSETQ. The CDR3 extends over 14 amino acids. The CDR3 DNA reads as TGCGCCAGCAGAGAAACGGGGGGATACACTGAAGCTTTCTTT. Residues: CASRETGGYTEAFF.

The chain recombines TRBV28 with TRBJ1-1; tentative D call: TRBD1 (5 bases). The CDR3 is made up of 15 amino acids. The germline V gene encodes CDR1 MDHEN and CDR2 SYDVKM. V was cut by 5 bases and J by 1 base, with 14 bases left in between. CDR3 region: CASSTPWGANTEAFF. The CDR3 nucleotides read TGTGCCAGCAGTACCCCGTGGGGCGCGAACACTGAAGCTTTCTTT. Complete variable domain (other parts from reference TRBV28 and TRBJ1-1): DVKVTQSSRYLVKRTGEKVFLECVQDMDHENMFWYRQDPGLGLRLIYFSYDVKMKEKGDIPEGYSVSREKKERFSLILESASTNQTSMYLCASSTPWGANTEAFFGQGTRLTVV.